The 12 T cell receptor beta chains presented below share a single source sample, sequenced in a study of long-term antiretroviral therapy in people with HIV. Version v3.0 of the immunoSEQ assay ran at survey level. The method was immunoSEQ multiplex PCR; TCRdb's version includes in-frame clones alone and lacks a portion of them. In the table there are over 20,000 clones, 87% of which are singletons. The specimen was unsorted PBMCs, collected approximately 2.5 years after starting antiretroviral therapy. These receptors were taken from a woman between 45 and 65 years old with HIV.

The chain employs TRBV28 and TRBJ2-7; 13 nucleotides align to TRBD2. The CDR3 has 17 residues. V was clipped by 3 bases and J by 5 bases; unmatched bases: 10. Germline V gene data show CDR1 as MDHEN and CDR2 as SYDVKM. CDR3 region: CASSFKSAGTSGNEQYF. Here the CDR3 DNA reads TGTGCCAGCAGTTTCAAATCCGCCGGGACTAGCGGGAACGAGCAGTACTTC.

There are a few counts of this clone. This rearrangement joins TRBV6-5 to TRBJ2-7, with TRBD1 identical over 7 bases. Unmatched junction bases numbered 4, after V lost 5 bases and J lost 3 bases. The CDR3 contains 13 residues. Germline V gene lookup returns CDR1 MNHEY and CDR2 SVGAGI. This CDR3 is CASSRDSFYEQYF. The CDR3 bases are TGTGCCAGCAGTCGGGACAGCTTCTACGAGCAGTACTTC.

The rearrangement joins TRBV6-6 to TRBJ1-2, with TRBD1 as a possible D gene (6 bases). This CDR3 has 13 residues. Trimming left V 8 bases short and J 2 bases short, with 12 bases between. The germline CDR1 and CDR2 sequences are MNHNY and SVGAGI (reference sequence). In DNA, the CDR3 is TGTGCCAGCCTGGACAGTTTAAACTATGGCTACACCTTC. Amino acids: CASLDSLNYGYTF.

V and J are TRBV11-1 and TRBJ2-1, with D possibly being TRBD2 (6 bases). Germline values: CDR1 SGHAT, CDR2 FQDESV (reference sequence). This CDR3 is 14 amino acids long. The V end was cut by 2 bases, the J end by 7 bases, with 12 bases between. This CDR3 reads CASSLPGSGNEQFF. CDR3 DNA: TGTGCCAGCAGCTTACCCGGGAGCGGGAATGAGCAGTTCTTC.

This clone was seen just once. The CDR3 spells CASSFGDQPQHF. The CDR3 region has the DNA TGTGCCAGCAGCTTTGGGGATCAGCCCCAGCATTTT. The chain couples TRBV5-4 to TRBJ1-5; D unclear. This CDR3 has 12 amino acids. V gave up 2 bases and J gave up 5 bases, with 5 bases separating them. CDR1 and CDR2 from the germline V gene are SGHNT and YYREEE (reference sequence).

This clone was counted once. CDR3 protein: CASSFSGTGEPQHF. The CDR3 DNA reads TGCGCCAGCAGCTTCTCCGGGACAGGGGAGCCCCAGCATTTT. This rearrangement joins TRBV5-1 to TRBJ1-5; the match to TRBD1 covers 10 bases. There are 14 residues in the CDR3. The trim removed 2 bases at V and 8 bases at J, leaving 4 bases unmatched. Germline loops: CDR1 SGHRS, CDR2 YFSETQ.

The chain recombines TRBV19 with TRBJ1-3; D not certain. Germline CDR1 LNHDA, CDR2 SQIVND (reference sequence). This CDR3 region has 15 residues. V gave up 4 bases and J gave up 2 bases, with 12 bases separating them. The CDR3 region has the DNA TGTGCCAGTAGTAGCCTAATAAATACTGGAAACACCATATATTTT. Its protein is CASSSLINTGNTIYF.

V gene TRBV4-1 combines with J gene TRBJ2-1, with TRBD2 matching over 14 bases. Germline values: CDR1 MGHRA, CDR2 YSYEKL. After removal of 0 bases from V and 5 bases from J, the junction contained 6 bases not matched to a gene. The CDR3 contains 18 residues. CDR3 DNA: TGCGCCAGCAGCCAAGATGGGAGGACTAGCGGGAGGAACAATGAGCAGTTCTTC. It codes for CASSQDGRTSGRNNEQFF.

The chain recombines TRBV15 with TRBJ1-4, with D perhaps matching TRBD1 (5 bases). V shed 6 bases and J shed 8 bases, with 16 bases lying between them. Germline loops: CDR1 LNHNV, CDR2 YYDKDF (reference sequence). CDR3 length equals 14 residues. This chain's CDR3 is CATSLGLGNEKLFF. CDR3 coding DNA: TGTGCCACCAGTTTGGGACTTGGTAACGAAAAACTGTTTTTT.

This clone appeared a single time. The rearrangement uses TRBV19 and TRBJ2-3; TRBD2 is a possible D gene (7 bases). The germline V gene has CDR1 LNHDA and CDR2 SQIVND (reference sequence). This CDR3 contains 16 residues. V lost 5 bases and J lost 2, with 17 bases in between. This chain's CDR3 is CASSPEGGGATDTQYF. The CDR3 region has the DNA TGTGCCAGTAGTCCCGAGGGGGGGGGCGCCACAGATACGCAGTATTTT.

The V and J genes are TRBV10-1 and TRBJ2-7; 9 bases match TRBD2. Losses at the gene ends were 8 bases for V and 5 bases for J; bases not matched to a gene: 7. The CDR3 extends over 13 amino acids. Germline V gene lookup returns CDR1 WNHNN and CDR2 SYGVQD (reference sequence). CDR3: CASCDEREDEQYF. The CDR3 nucleotides read TGCGCCAGCTGCGATGAGCGGGAGGACGAGCAGTACTTC.

The chain is built from TRBV10-3 and TRBJ2-3; D is uncertain. V lost 4 bases and J lost 5, with 10 bases in between. The CDR3 is 13 residues long. Germline-derived CDR1 and CDR2 are ENHRY and SYGVKD. In DNA form, the CDR3 reads TGTGCCATCAGTGGCTTAAATGGAGATACGCAGTATTTT. It translates to CAISGLNGDTQYF.